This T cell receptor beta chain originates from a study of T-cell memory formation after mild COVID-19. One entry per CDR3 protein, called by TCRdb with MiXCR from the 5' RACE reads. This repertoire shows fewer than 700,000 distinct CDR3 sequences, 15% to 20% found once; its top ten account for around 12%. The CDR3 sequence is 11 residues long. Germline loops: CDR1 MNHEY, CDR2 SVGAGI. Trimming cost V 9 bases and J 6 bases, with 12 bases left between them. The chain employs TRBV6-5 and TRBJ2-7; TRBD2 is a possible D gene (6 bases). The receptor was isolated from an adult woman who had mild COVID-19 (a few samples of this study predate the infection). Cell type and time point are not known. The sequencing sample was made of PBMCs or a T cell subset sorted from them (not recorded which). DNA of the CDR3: TGTGCCAGTACCGCGGGGCTCGAGCAGTACTTC. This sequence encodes CASTAGLEQYF.